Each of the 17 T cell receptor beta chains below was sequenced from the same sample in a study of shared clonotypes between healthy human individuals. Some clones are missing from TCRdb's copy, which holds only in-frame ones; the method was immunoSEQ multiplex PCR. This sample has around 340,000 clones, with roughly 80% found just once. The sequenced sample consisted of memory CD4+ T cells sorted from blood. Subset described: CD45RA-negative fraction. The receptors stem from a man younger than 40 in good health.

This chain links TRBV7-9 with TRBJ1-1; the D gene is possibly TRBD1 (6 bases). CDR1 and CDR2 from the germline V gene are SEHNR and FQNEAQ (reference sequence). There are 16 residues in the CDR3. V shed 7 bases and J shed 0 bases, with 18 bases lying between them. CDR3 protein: CASIPLRGDMNTEAFF. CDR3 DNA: TGTGCCAGCATCCCTCTCAGGGGCGATATGAACACTGAAGCTTTCTTT.

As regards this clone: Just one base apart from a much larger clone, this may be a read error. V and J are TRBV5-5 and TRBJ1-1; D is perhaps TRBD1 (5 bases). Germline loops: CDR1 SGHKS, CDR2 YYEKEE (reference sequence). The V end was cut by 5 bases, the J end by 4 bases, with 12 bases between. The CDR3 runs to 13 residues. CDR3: CASRGGGVTEAFF. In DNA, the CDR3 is TGTGCCAGCAGGGGTGGGGGGGTCACTGAAGCTTTCTTT.

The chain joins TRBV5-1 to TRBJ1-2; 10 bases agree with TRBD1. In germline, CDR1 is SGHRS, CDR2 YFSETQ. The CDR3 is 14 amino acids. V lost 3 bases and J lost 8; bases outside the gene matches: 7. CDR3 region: CASSSAGQGEGYTF. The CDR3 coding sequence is TGCGCCAGCAGCTCAGCTGGACAGGGGGAGGGCTACACCTTC.

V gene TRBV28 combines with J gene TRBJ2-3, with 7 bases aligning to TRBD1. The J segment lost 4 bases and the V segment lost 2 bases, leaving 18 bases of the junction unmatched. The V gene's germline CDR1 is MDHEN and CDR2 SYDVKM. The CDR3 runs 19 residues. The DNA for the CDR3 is TGTGCCAGCAGTTTAAAGGCACGGGGCTCAGGGGGTGGCCCAGATACGCAGTATTTT. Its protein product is CASSLKARGSGGGPDTQYF.

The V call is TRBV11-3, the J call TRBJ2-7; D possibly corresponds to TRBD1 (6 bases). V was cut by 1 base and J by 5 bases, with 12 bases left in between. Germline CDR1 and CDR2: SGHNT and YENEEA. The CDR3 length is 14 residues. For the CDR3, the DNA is TGTGCCAGCAGCTTAGCCCAGGGGAACAACGAGCAGTACTTC. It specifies CASSLAQGNNEQYF.

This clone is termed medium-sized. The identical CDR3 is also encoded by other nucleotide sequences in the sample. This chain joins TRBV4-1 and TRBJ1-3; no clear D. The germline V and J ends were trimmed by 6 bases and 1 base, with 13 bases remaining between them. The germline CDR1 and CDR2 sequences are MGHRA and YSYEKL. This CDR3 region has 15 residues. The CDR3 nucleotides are TGCGCCAGCAGAGTTCAGGCGGGATCTGGAAACACCATATATTTT. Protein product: CASRVQAGSGNTIYF.

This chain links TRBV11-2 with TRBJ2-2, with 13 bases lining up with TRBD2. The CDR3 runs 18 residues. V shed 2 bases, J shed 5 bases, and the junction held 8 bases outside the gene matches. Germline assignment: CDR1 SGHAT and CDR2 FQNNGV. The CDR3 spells CASSLMWGLAGLTGELFF. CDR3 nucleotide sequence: TGTGCCAGCAGCTTAATGTGGGGACTAGCGGGGTTAACCGGGGAGCTGTTTTTT.

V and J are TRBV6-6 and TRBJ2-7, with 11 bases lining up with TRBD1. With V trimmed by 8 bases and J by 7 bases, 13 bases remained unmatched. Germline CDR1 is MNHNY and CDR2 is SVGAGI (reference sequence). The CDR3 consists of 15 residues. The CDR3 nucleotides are TGTGCCAGCTCGCCCCTTTTGGACAGGGGGCGAGAGCAGTACTTC. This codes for CASSPLLDRGREQYF.

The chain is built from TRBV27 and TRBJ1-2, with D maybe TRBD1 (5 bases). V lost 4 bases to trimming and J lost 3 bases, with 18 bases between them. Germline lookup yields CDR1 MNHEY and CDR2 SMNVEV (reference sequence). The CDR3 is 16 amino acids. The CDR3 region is CASSSAFSQGHYGYTF. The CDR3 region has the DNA TGTGCCAGCAGTTCAGCATTCAGCCAGGGTCACTATGGCTACACCTTC.

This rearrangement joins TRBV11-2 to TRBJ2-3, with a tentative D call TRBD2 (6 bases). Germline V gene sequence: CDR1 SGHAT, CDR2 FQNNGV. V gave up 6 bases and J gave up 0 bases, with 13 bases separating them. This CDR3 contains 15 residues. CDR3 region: CASSLAGTSTDTQYF. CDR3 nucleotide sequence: TGTGCCAGCAGTTTGGCGGGGACTAGCACAGATACGCAGTATTTT.

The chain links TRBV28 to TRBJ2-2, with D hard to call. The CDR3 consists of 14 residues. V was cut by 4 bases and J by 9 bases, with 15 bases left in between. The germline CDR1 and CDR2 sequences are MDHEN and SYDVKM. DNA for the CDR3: TGTGCCAGCAGTTCCCCCCACAAGGTACGGGAGCTGTTTTTT. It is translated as CASSSPHKVRELFF.

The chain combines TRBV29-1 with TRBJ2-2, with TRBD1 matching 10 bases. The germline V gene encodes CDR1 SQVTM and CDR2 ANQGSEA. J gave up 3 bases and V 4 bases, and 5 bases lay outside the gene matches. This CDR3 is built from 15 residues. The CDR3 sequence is CSVGRTGGYTGELFF. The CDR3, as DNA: TGCAGCGTTGGAAGGACAGGGGGGTACACCGGGGAGCTGTTTTTT.

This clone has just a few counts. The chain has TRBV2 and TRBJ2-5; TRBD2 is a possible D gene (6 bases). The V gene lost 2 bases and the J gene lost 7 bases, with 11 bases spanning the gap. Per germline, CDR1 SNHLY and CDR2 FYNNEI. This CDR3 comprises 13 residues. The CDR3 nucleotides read TGTGCCAGCAGTGAAAACGGGAGCGGGACCCAGTACTTC. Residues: CASSENGSGTQYF.

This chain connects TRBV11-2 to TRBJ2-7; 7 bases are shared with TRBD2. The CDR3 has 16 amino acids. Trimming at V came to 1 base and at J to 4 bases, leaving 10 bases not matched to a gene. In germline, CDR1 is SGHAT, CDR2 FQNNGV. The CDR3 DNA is TGTGCCAGCAGCTTAGGGCCCGGACTAGGGGCTTACGAGCAGTACTTC. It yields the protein CASSLGPGLGAYEQYF.

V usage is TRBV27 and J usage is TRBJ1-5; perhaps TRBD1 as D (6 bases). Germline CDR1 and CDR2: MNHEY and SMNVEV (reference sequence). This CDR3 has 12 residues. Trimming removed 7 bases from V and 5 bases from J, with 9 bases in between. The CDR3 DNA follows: TGTGCCAGCACTACAGGGTATCAGCCCCAGCATTTT. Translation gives CASTTGYQPQHF.

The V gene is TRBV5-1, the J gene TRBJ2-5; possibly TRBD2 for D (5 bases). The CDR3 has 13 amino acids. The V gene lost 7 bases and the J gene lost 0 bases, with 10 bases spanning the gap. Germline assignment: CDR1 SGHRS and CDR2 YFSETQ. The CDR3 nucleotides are TGCGCCAGCGGCCGGGATTACCAAGAGACCCAGTACTTC. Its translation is CASGRDYQETQYF.

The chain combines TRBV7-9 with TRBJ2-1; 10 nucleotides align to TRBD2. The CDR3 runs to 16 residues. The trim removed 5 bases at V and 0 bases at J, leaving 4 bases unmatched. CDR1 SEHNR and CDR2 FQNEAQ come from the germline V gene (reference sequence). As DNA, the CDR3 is TGTGCCAGCAGCAAGGGACTAGCGAGCTCCTACAATGAGCAGTTCTTC. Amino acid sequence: CASSKGLASSYNEQFF.